This TCR beta chain came from a study of blood T cell repertoires in COVID-19. Study-level background: The analysed material was cDNA or gDNA that came from T cells, B-cell-depleted T cells, or PBMCs.

Germline V gives CDR1 ENHRY, CDR2 SYGVKD. J was trimmed by 3 bases and V by 5 bases; bases with no gene match: 13. This CDR3 spans 16 amino acids. Clinical histories supplied by participants themselves formed the basis of cohort assignment. Libraries were prepared by immunoSEQ multiplex PCR; TCRdb keeps only in-frame clonotypes and omits some of them. Of 300,000 or so clones in the sample, roughly nine tenths were seen once. The clonotype comes from a man between 60 and 70 years old who had recovered from COVID-19. Sequenced: PBMCs or T cells enriched from blood (not recorded which). V gene TRBV10-3 combines with J gene TRBJ2-7; TRBD1 matches at 7 bases. The CDR3 spells CAISTVEGQLDYEQYF. CDR3 nucleotide sequence: TGTGCCATCAGTACGGTAGAGGGACAGCTGGACTACGAGCAGTACTTC.